Sequencing of this T cell receptor beta chain was carried out in a study of shared clonotypes between healthy human individuals. Study-level findings and limits: As a rule, naive subsets had a larger estimated richness than memory subsets.

CDR3 length equals 13 residues. The germline V and J ends were trimmed by 1 base and 10 bases, with 12 bases remaining between them. The germline gives CDR1 SNHLY, CDR2 FYNNEI. Repertoires were generated with immunoSEQ multiplex PCR, while TCRdb's copy carries only in-frame clones and drops some. Of hundreds of thousands of clones in the sample, 55% to 75% were seen once. With respect to this clone: The antigen remains unidentified.

Sequenced sample: memory CD4+ T cells sorted from blood. Specified subset: CD45RA-negative fraction. This clonotype was sampled from a woman in her twenties or thirties in good health. The chain recombines TRBV2 with TRBJ2-3, with D perhaps TRBD1 or TRBD2 (5 bases each). The CDR3 reads CASSEDGLGAQYF. CDR3 bases: TGTGCCAGCAGTGAAGACGGACTGGGGGCGCAGTATTTT.